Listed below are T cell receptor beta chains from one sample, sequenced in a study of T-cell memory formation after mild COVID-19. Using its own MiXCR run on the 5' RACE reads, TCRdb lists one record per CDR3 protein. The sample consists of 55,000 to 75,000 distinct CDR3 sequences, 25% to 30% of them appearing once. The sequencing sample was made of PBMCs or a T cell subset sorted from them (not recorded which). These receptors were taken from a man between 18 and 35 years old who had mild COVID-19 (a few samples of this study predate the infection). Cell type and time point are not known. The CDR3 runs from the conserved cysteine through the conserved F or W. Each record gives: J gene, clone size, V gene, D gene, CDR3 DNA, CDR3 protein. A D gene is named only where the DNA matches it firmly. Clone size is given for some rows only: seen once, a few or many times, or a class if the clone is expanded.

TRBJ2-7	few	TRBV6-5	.	TGTGCCAGCAGTCAGGGAGCCTACGAGCAGTACTTC	CASSQGAYEQYF
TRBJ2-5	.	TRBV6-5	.	TGTGCCAGCAGTTACTCGATGGGGGAGAGGGGGGAGACCCAGTACTTC	CASSYSMGERGETQYF
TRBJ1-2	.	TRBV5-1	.	TGCGCCAGCGCGGTCACGGGACCCCCGTATGGCTACACCTTC	CASAVTGPPYGYTF
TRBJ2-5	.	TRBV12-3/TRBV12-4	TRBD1	TGTGCCAGCAGTACAGGGGGCGAGGGAGAGACCCAGTACTTC	CASSTGGEGETQYF
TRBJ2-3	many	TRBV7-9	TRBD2	TGTGCCAGCACTCGGCGGGGGTACCCAGATACGCAGTATTTT	CASTRRGYPDTQYF
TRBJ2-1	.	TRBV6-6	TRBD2	TGTGCCAGCAGTCTTAGCGGGGGTTTATACAATGAGCAGTTCTTC	CASSLSGGLYNEQFF
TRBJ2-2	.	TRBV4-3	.	TGCGCCAGCAGCCAGTGGGTGGAGGGCACCGGGGAGCTGTTTTTT	CASSQWVEGTGELFF
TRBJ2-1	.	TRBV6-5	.	TGTGCCAGCAGTATCTCCACTATCAATGAGCAGTTCTTC	CASSISTINEQFF
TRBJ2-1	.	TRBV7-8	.	TGTGCCAGCAGCTTATCGGCCGTGGGGCTTTCCAATGAGCAGTTCTTC	CASSLSAVGLSNEQFF
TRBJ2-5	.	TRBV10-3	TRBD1	TGTGCCATCATGGGACAGGGGCACCAAGAGACCCAGTACTTC	CAIMGQGHQETQYF
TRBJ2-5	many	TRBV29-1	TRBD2	TGCAGCGTTGAAGATCTCCATCGGGGGGACTTCTGGCACCAGTACTTC	CSVEDLHRGDFWHQYF
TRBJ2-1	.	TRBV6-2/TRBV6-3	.	TGTGCCAGCAGTTACCCGGGGGAGCAGTTCTTC	CASSYPGEQFF
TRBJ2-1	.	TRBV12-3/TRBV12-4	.	TGTGCCAGCAGGACCCCGGAGGGTAGCGGTGGGAATGAGCAGTTCTTC	CASRTPEGSGGNEQFF
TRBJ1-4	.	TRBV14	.	TGTGCCCCTACGTGGTGGGGCTGGAGTAATGAAAAACTGTTTTTT	CAPTWWGWSNEKLFF
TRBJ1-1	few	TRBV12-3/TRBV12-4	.	TGTGCCAGCAGTTTCGGGTTCCCGGGATCCTTT	CASSFGFPGSF
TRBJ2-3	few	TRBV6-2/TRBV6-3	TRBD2	TGTGCCAGCAGTTTTGGACTAGCGGGGCCCACAGATACGCAGTATTTT	CASSFGLAGPTDTQYF
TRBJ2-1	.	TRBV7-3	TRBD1	TGTGCCAGCAGCTTAAGAGGGACAGGGATCTACAATGAGCAGTTCTTC	CASSLRGTGIYNEQFF
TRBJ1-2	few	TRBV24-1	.	TGTGCCACCAGTGACGGCGGAAGACAAGGCTACACCTTC	CATSDGGRQGYTF
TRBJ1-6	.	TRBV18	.	TGTGCCAGCTGGCCGGGAGTGGGGGATTCACCCCTCCACTTT	CASWPGVGDSPLHF
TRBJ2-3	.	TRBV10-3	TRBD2	TGTGCCATCGGGTCCAACGTGGGGCTAGCGGGGGCCACTCCTCTCGATACGCAGTATTTT	CAIGSNVGLAGATPLDTQYF
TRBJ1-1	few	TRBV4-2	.	TGTGCCAGCAGCCAGGCCGGGTGGCAAGCTTTCTTT	CASSQAGWQAFF
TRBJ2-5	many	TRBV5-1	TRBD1	TGCGCCAGCAGTCCGGACAGGGAAGAGACCCAGTACTTC	CASSPDREETQYF
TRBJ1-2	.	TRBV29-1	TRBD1	TGCAGCGTCCAAAACGAAGGACAGGGCTATGGCTACACCTTC	CSVQNEGQGYGYTF
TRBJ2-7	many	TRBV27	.	TGTGCCAGCAGTCACAACTACGAGCAGTACTTC	CASSHNYEQYF
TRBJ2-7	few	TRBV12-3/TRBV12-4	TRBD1	TGTGCCAGCAGTTATGGGGACAGCTCCTACGAGCAGTACTTC	CASSYGDSSYEQYF